This TCR beta chain was identified in a study of CD8+CD57+ T cells in acquired aplastic anemia. Overall study: The average for DNA from sorted CD4+ and CD8+ cells was roughly 3 ug. General study results and limits: Patient and control CD8+ Simpson's diversity was not significantly different.

Concerning this clonotype: Its antigen is unidentified. The junction does not match germline at one end; this may be a read error.

TCR beta VDJ and CDR3 profiles were obtained from a genomic DNA template. TCRdb recomputed calls from the reads with MiXCR, one row per CDR3 protein. The sample contains about 110,000 distinct CDR3 sequences, approximately 48% of which appear only once. Sequencing used sorted CD4+, CD8+, or CD8+CD57+ T cells (not recorded which) from PBMCs. The sequence derives from a human donor in good health, serving as a control.

The CDR3 bases are TGTGCCAGCAGTCGACAGGGGGATTCGCCCCTCCACTTT. It translates to CASSRQGDSPLHF. The genes are TRBV9 and TRBJ1-6, with TRBD1 matching 9 bases. This CDR3 region has 13 residues. Germline V gives CDR1 SGDLS, CDR2 YYNGEE.